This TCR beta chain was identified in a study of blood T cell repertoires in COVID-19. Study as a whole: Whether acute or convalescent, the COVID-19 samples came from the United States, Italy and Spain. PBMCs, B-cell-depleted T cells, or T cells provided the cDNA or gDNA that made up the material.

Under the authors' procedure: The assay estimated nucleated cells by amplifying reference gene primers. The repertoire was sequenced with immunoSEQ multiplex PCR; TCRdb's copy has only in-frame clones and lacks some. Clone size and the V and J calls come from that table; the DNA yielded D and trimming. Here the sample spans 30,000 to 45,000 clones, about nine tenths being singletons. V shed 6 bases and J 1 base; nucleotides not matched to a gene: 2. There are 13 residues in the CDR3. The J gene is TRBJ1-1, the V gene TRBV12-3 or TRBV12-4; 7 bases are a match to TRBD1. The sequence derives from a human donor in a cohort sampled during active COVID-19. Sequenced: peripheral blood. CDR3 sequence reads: CASSRTGNTEAFF. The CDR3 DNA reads TGTGCCAGCAGCCGGACAGGGAACACTGAAGCTTTCTTT.